What follows describes a single T cell receptor beta chain. CDR1 is SEHNR, CDR2 FQNEAQ, per germline (reference sequence). The CDR3 is made up of 14 amino acids. The germline V and J ends were trimmed by 0 bases and 6 bases, with 8 bases remaining between them. These data are taken from a study of blood T cell repertoires in COVID-19. Study-wide background: Acute and convalescent COVID-19 specimens originated in the United States, Italy and Spain. T cells, B-cell-depleted T cells, or PBMCs supplied cDNA or gDNA.

Original handling: Estimation of nucleated cell counts relied on the amplification of reference gene primers. Repertoires were generated with immunoSEQ multiplex PCR, while TCRdb's copy carries only in-frame clones and drops some. That table is the source of V, J and clone size, and D and trimming were worked out from the DNA. The repertoire holds fewer than 80,000 clones, roughly 80% seen once, with almost 10% in the top ten. The clonotype was recovered from a woman of 80 years or more with acute or convalescent COVID-19. The genes are TRBV7-9 and TRBJ2-2, with a possible D match to TRBD2 (6 bases). Sequenced sample: peripheral blood. In nucleotides, the CDR3 is TGTGCCAGCAGCTTAGCGGGGGGAGCCGGGGAGCTGTTTTTT. This codes for CASSLAGGAGELFF.